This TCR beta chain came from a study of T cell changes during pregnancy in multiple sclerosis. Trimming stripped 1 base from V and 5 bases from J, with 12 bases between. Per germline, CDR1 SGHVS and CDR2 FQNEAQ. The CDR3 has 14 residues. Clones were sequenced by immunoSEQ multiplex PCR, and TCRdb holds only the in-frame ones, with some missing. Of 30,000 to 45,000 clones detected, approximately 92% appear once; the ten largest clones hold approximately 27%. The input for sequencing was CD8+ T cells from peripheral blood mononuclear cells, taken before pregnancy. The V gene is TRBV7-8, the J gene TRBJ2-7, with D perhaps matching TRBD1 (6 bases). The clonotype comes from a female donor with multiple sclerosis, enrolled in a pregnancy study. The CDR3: CASSLGTGSHEQYF. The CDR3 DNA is TGTGCCAGCAGCTTAGGAACAGGGAGCCACGAGCAGTACTTC.